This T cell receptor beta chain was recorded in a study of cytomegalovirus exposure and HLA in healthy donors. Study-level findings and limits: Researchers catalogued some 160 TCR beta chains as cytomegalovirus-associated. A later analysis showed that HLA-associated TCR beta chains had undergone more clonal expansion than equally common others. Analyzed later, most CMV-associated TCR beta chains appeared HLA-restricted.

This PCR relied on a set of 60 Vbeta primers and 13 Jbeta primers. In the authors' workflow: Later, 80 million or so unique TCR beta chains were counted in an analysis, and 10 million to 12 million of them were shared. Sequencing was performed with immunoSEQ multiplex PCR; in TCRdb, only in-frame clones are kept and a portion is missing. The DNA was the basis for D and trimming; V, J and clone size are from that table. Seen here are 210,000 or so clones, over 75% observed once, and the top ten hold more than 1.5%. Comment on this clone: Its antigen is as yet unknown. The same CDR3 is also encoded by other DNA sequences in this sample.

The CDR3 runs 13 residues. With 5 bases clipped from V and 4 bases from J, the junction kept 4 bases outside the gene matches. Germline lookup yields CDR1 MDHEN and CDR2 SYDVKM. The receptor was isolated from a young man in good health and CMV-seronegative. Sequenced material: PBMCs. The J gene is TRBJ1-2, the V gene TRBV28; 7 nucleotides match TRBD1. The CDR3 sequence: CASSRTGLYGYTF. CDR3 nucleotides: TGTGCCAGCAGTCGGACAGGTCTCTATGGCTACACCTTC.